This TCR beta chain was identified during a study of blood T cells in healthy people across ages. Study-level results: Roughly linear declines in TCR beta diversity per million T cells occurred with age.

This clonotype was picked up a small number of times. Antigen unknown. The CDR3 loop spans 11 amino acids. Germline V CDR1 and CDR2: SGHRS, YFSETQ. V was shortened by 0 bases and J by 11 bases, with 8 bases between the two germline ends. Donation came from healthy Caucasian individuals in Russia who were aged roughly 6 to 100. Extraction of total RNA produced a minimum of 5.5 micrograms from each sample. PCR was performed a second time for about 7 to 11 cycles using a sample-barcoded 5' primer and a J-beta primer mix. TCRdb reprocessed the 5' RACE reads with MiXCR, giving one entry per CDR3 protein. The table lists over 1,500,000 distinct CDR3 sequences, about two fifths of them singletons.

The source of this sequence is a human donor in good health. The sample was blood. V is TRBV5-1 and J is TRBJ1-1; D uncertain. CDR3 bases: TGCGCCAGCAGCTTGGAAGGGTTCGCTTTCTTT. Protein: CASSLEGFAFF.